This is a list of T cell receptor beta chains from one sample in a study of blood T cell repertoires in COVID-19. Sequencing used immunoSEQ multiplex PCR; TCRdb keeps in-frame clones, though not all of them. The table has hundreds of thousands of clones, 87% seen once. The sequenced sample was peripheral blood. The receptor set was obtained from a woman between 45 and 65 years old who had recovered from COVID-19. CDR3s include the opening cysteine and the closing phenylalanine or tryptophan. Each record gives: D gene, V gene, clone size, J gene, CDR3 protein, CDR3 DNA. D genes are given only for firm matches. Size is omitted from some rows. Given values are once, few, many or a class for expanded clones.

TRBD2	TRBV30	NA	TRBJ2-7	CAWSDAGLAVKRYF	TGTGCCTGGAGTGATGCTGGACTAGCAGTGAAGCGGTACTTC
TRBD1	TRBV5-4	once	TRBJ2-7	CASSFSEGGKSGYEQYF	TGTGCCAGCAGCTTCTCGGAAGGGGGCAAGTCCGGCTACGAGCAGTACTTC
NA	TRBV19	once	TRBJ2-7	CASSMYSTPYEQYF	TGTGCCAGTAGTATGTACTCTACCCCCTACGAGCAGTACTTC
TRBD2	TRBV6-5	NA	TRBJ2-1	CASRGGSYNEQFF	TGTGCCAGCAGGGGGGGGTCCTACAATGAGCAGTTCTTC
TRBD1	TRBV2	NA	TRBJ1-5	CASSEIGGQHSNQPQHF	TGTGCCAGCAGTGAAATAGGGGGACAGCATAGCAATCAGCCCCAGCATTTT
TRBD2	TRBV5-5	NA	TRBJ2-7	CASSLTRGYEQYF	TGTGCCAGCAGCCTTACGCGGGGGTACGAGCAGTACTTC
NA	TRBV10-3	NA	TRBJ1-1	CAISDGTTPLNTEAFF	TGTGCCATCAGTGATGGGACAACCCCCCTGAACACTGAAGCTTTCTTT
TRBD1	TRBV30	NA	TRBJ1-1	CAWSVQGAAEAFF	TGTGCCTGGAGTGTACAGGGGGCGGCTGAAGCTTTCTTT
NA	TRBV12-3/TRBV12-4	few	TRBJ2-1	CASSSSLNEQFF	TGTGCCAGCAGTTCGAGTCTCAATGAGCAGTTCTTC
TRBD1	TRBV4-2	NA	TRBJ1-2	CASSQPPTGTGGIVYGYTF	TGTGCCAGCAGCCAACCTCCGACCGGGACAGGGGGTATCGTCTATGGCTACACCTTC
NA	TRBV5-1	NA	TRBJ1-6	CASSPFGQSNSPLHF	TGCGCCAGCAGCCCGTTTGGACAGTCCAATTCACCCCTCCACTTT
NA	TRBV5-1	NA	TRBJ2-7	CARSGPFLEQYF	TGCGCCAGAAGCGGGCCCTTCTTAGAGCAGTACTTC
TRBD1	TRBV15	NA	TRBJ2-7	CATSRARQGPYEQYF	TGTGCCACCAGCAGGGCCCGACAGGGGCCCTACGAGCAGTACTTC
TRBD1	TRBV30	NA	TRBJ2-7	CAWAGQEVPFLYEQYF	TGTGCCTGGGCGGGACAGGAGGTCCCCTTCCTCTACGAGCAGTACTTC
NA	TRBV7-3	NA	TRBJ1-1	CASSITQNTEAFF	TGTGCCAGCAGTATTACTCAGAACACTGAAGCTTTCTTT
NA	TRBV30	NA	TRBJ1-4	CAWSPNSDEKLFF	TGTGCCTGGAGTCCAAACTCGGATGAAAAACTGTTTTTT
NA	TRBV30	once	TRBJ1-1	CAWTPDRNTEAFF	TGTGCCTGGACCCCGGACAGGAACACTGAAGCTTTCTTT
TRBD1	TRBV28	NA	TRBJ1-2	CASRPGTGGAGYTF	TGTGCCAGCAGACCCGGGACAGGGGGCGCGGGCTACACCTTC
NA	TRBV5-6	NA	TRBJ1-5	CASSLAGQPQHF	TGTGCCAGCAGCTTGGCAGGCCAGCCCCAGCATTTT
TRBD1	TRBV4-3	NA	TRBJ1-3	CASSQLQGTYSGNTIYF	TGCGCCAGCAGCCAACTACAGGGGACCTACTCTGGAAACACCATATATTTT
NA	TRBV5-4	NA	TRBJ2-6	CASSLPGLRANVLTF	TGTGCCAGCAGCCTGCCTGGCCTGCGGGCCAACGTCCTGACTTTC
NA	TRBV6-1	NA	TRBJ1-2	CASSETVPNYGYTF	TGTGCCAGCAGTGAAACGGTCCCTAACTATGGCTACACCTTC
TRBD1	TRBV28	NA	TRBJ2-7	CASSLFGTGGNYEQYF	TGTGCCAGCAGTTTATTTGGGACAGGGGGTAACTACGAGCAGTACTTC
TRBD1	TRBV10-3	NA	TRBJ1-2	CAISGVGTDYGYTF	TGTGCCATCAGTGGGGTTGGGACAGACTATGGCTACACCTTC
TRBD2	TRBV9	NA	TRBJ2-7	CASSVVPRGLADYEQYF	TGTGCCAGCAGCGTAGTTCCGAGGGGACTAGCGGACTACGAGCAGTACTTC
NA	TRBV7-6	NA	TRBJ2-7	CASSLIGTGWNEQYF	TGTGCCAGCAGCTTAATAGGCACAGGGTGGAACGAGCAGTACTTC
TRBD1	TRBV10-3	NA	TRBJ1-2	CAISETRGRNYGYTF	TGTGCCATCAGTGAAACCAGGGGGCGCAACTATGGCTACACCTTC
TRBD1	TRBV7-8	NA	TRBJ1-1	CASSFEQGGTEAFF	TGTGCCAGCAGCTTCGAACAGGGGGGGACTGAAGCTTTCTTT
TRBD2	TRBV9	NA	TRBJ2-3	CASSGRGTSPSADTQYF	TGTGCCAGCAGCGGGAGGGGGACTAGCCCGAGCGCAGATACGCAGTATTTT
NA	TRBV19	NA	TRBJ1-3	CASSIVGTTGNTIYF	TGTGCCAGTAGTATTGTGGGGACAACTGGAAACACCATATATTTT
NA	TRBV3-1/TRBV3-2	NA	TRBJ2-4	CASSPPLVWYF	TGTGCCAGCAGCCCGCCACTAGTTTGGTACTTC